The clone carrying this T cell receptor (beta chain) was found many times. The data were taken from a study of early T cells in non-severe SARS-CoV-2 infection. Researchers attached unique molecular identifiers to individual cDNA molecules. TCRdb re-analysed the 5' RACE reads in MiXCR, keeping a single row per CDR3 protein. The top ten clones hold 4.8% of a sample with fewer than 100,000 distinct CDR3 sequences, 9% to 10% of them seen once. Trimming stripped 1 base from V and 0 bases from J, with 7 bases between. The CDR3 is 15 residues long. Germline CDR1 is DFQATT and CDR2 is SNEGSKA (reference sequence).

Sequencing used whole blood. The rearrangement links TRBV20-1 to TRBJ2-6; D is unresolved. The TCR was taken from an adult who was a healthcare worker with PCR-confirmed SARS-CoV-2 infection or an uninfected control (not recorded which). CDR3: CSARAGNSGANVLTF. CDR3 sequence (DNA): TGCAGTGCTAGAGCCGGAAACTCTGGGGCCAACGTCCTGACTTTC.